This T cell receptor beta chain was captured by sequencing in a study of T cell repertoires in cytomegalovirus infection (dated by TCRdb to about 2019). Study-level background: Recently identified HLA-C-restricted CMV epitopes, whose presentation resists viral immunomodulation, were targeted by peptide stimulations together with well-studied HLA-B-restricted epitopes. The HLA type of each donor mattered for the analysis, because public TCR beta signatures pointed to carriage of CMV infection along with the matching HLA type.

Sample treatment or condition, as interpreted from the label and publication: in vitro stimulation with specific CMV peptide epitopes to enrich CMV-specific T cells. For sequencing, an Illumina HiSeq 1500 was employed. In TCRdb, the public reads were trimmed at Q25 with fastp and aligned with MiXCR, with productive beta chains retained. Rows merge per CDR3 protein into single entries with the most common DNA and genes. Across this sample there are approximately 730,000 distinct CDR3 sequences, with about 28% seen only once. Roughly 14% of the sample is taken by the ten largest. This clonotype has a handful of counts. Its specific antigen is unknown. Per-nucleotide qualities are absent, and no much larger clonotype sits a single base away. CDR1 MNHNY and CDR2 SVGAGI were looked up in the germline V gene (reference sequence). Inclusive of the bounding cysteine and phenylalanine, the CDR3 is 15 residues long. Only the CDR3 part of the read is kept: 45 bases, read in frame from the first base. The V end gives up 10 bases and the J end 4 bases, leaving 12 bases in the junction not matched to a gene.

What the work shows at the level of the full study, not this receptor alone: The ex vivo response was dominated by HLA-C-restricted CMV-specific TCR beta clonotypes, which also provided the single most frequent clonotype in two of eight donors. Cumulative frequency of public TCR beta family members discriminated carriers of CMV infection plus the relevant HLA type in this cohort and an independent 352-donor cohort.

This chain joins TRBV6-6 to TRBJ2-1, with 8 bases in between that match TRBD1. Sequenced material: cultured CD8+ T cells from PBMCs, taken from culture after CMV antigen stimulation. The sequence came from a human donor in good health (CMV status not recorded). Some clones in this sample may be carry-over from other donors' samples. The DNA reads as follows: TGTGCCACACGACAGGGGAAGAGTTTGTACAATGAGCAGTTCTTC. This yields the protein CATRQGKSLYNEQFF.